The source of this T cell receptor beta chain is a study of shared clonotypes between healthy human individuals. V lost 3 bases to trimming and J lost 8 bases; unmatched junction nucleotides: 8. This CDR3 comprises 14 residues. CDR1 and CDR2 (germline): SGHRS, YFSETQ. Data came from immunoSEQ multiplex PCR; TCRdb stores just in-frame clones and leaves some out. The sample has 2,500,000 or so clones; about 92% are singletons. There were no recent acute infections or vaccinations among the donors, who were healthy HIV-negative adults. Material: naive CD4+ T cells sorted from blood. Subset here: CD45RA+ positively selected. This TCR derives from a man younger than 35 in good health. The V call is TRBV5-1, the J call TRBJ2-1; 7 positions match TRBD2. This CDR3 reads CASSSGGGEDEQFF. The CDR3, as DNA: TGCGCCAGCAGCTCTGGGGGAGGGGAGGATGAGCAGTTCTTC.